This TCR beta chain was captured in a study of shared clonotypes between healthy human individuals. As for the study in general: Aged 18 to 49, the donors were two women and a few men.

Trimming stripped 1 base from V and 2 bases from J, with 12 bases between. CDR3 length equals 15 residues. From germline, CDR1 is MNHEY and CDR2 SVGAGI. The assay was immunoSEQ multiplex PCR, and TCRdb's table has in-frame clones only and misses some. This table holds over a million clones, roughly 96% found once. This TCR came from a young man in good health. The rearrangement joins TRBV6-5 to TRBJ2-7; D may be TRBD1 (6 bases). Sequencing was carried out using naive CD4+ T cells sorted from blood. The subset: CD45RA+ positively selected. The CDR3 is CASSYYRQAAYEQYF. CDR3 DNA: TGTGCCAGCAGTTACTACCGACAGGCAGCCTACGAGCAGTACTTC.